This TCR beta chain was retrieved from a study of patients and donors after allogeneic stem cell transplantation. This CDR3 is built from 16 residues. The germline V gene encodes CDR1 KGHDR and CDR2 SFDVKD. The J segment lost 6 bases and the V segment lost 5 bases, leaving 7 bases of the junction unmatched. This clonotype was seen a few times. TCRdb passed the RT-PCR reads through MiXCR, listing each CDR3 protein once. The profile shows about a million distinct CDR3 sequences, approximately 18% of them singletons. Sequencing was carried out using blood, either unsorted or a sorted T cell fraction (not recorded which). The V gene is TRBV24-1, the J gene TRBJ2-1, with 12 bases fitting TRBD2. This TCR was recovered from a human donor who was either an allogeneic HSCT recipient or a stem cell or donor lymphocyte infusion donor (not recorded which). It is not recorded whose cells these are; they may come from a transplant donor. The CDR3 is CATSVSSGGGFNEQFF. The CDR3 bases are TGTGCCACCAGTGTCTCTAGCGGGGGGGGGTTCAATGAGCAGTTCTTC.